This T cell receptor beta chain was identified in a study of PD-L1 blockade in urothelial cancer. Study-wide background: Atezolizumab, begun by patients in about 2014, was given at 1,200 mg intravenously every 3 weeks. Blood analyses occurred 3 weeks (second dose) and 6 weeks post treatment start.

The data were produced by immunoSEQ multiplex PCR, yet TCRdb's version contains in-frame clones alone and is incomplete. The data show some 90,000 clones, roughly 90% seen once. This clone showed up just a few times. V was shortened by 1 base and J by 11 bases, with 24 bases between the two germline ends. The germline V gene has CDR1 SGHRS and CDR2 YFSETQ. The CDR3 extends over 16 amino acids. Time point reported: pretreatment peripheral blood. The sequence was obtained from a woman of 80 years or more with urothelial cancer. This sample comprised PBMCs, obtained around atezolizumab (anti-PD-L1) treatment. V gene TRBV5-1 combines with J gene TRBJ1-2; D call uncertain. The CDR3 nucleotides read TGCGCCAGCAGCTTGTTAAATCCTGGCGCCGCCCGGCGGTACACCTTC. It translates to CASSLLNPGAARRYTF.